This T cell receptor beta chain was identified in a study of neurological immune-mediated disorders. Notes on the study in general: HTLV-1-associated myelopathy had the most TCR clonal expansion, while multiple sclerosis had the least, a level that fell below healthy controls.

Losses at the gene ends were 4 bases for V and 11 bases for J; bases not matched to a gene: 9. The length of the CDR3 is 13 residues. The germline CDR1 and CDR2 sequences are SGHKS and YYEKEE (reference sequence). TCRdb reprocessed the 5' RACE reads with MiXCR, giving one entry per CDR3 protein. There are approximately 36,000 distinct CDR3 sequences in the sample; 8.5% to 14% occur only once, and 3% to 5% lies in the top ten. This clonotype was counted many times. Antigen unknown. The time point was: technical triplicate 1. The sequenced sample was PBMCs. This receptor was taken from a man in his sixties with HTLV-1-associated myelopathy (HAM/TSP). V is TRBV5-5 and J is TRBJ2-4, with 7 positions matching TRBD1. CDR3 amino acids: CASSAAGTEVQYF. In DNA, the CDR3 is TGTGCCAGCAGCGCTGCCGGGACAGAAGTTCAGTACTTC.